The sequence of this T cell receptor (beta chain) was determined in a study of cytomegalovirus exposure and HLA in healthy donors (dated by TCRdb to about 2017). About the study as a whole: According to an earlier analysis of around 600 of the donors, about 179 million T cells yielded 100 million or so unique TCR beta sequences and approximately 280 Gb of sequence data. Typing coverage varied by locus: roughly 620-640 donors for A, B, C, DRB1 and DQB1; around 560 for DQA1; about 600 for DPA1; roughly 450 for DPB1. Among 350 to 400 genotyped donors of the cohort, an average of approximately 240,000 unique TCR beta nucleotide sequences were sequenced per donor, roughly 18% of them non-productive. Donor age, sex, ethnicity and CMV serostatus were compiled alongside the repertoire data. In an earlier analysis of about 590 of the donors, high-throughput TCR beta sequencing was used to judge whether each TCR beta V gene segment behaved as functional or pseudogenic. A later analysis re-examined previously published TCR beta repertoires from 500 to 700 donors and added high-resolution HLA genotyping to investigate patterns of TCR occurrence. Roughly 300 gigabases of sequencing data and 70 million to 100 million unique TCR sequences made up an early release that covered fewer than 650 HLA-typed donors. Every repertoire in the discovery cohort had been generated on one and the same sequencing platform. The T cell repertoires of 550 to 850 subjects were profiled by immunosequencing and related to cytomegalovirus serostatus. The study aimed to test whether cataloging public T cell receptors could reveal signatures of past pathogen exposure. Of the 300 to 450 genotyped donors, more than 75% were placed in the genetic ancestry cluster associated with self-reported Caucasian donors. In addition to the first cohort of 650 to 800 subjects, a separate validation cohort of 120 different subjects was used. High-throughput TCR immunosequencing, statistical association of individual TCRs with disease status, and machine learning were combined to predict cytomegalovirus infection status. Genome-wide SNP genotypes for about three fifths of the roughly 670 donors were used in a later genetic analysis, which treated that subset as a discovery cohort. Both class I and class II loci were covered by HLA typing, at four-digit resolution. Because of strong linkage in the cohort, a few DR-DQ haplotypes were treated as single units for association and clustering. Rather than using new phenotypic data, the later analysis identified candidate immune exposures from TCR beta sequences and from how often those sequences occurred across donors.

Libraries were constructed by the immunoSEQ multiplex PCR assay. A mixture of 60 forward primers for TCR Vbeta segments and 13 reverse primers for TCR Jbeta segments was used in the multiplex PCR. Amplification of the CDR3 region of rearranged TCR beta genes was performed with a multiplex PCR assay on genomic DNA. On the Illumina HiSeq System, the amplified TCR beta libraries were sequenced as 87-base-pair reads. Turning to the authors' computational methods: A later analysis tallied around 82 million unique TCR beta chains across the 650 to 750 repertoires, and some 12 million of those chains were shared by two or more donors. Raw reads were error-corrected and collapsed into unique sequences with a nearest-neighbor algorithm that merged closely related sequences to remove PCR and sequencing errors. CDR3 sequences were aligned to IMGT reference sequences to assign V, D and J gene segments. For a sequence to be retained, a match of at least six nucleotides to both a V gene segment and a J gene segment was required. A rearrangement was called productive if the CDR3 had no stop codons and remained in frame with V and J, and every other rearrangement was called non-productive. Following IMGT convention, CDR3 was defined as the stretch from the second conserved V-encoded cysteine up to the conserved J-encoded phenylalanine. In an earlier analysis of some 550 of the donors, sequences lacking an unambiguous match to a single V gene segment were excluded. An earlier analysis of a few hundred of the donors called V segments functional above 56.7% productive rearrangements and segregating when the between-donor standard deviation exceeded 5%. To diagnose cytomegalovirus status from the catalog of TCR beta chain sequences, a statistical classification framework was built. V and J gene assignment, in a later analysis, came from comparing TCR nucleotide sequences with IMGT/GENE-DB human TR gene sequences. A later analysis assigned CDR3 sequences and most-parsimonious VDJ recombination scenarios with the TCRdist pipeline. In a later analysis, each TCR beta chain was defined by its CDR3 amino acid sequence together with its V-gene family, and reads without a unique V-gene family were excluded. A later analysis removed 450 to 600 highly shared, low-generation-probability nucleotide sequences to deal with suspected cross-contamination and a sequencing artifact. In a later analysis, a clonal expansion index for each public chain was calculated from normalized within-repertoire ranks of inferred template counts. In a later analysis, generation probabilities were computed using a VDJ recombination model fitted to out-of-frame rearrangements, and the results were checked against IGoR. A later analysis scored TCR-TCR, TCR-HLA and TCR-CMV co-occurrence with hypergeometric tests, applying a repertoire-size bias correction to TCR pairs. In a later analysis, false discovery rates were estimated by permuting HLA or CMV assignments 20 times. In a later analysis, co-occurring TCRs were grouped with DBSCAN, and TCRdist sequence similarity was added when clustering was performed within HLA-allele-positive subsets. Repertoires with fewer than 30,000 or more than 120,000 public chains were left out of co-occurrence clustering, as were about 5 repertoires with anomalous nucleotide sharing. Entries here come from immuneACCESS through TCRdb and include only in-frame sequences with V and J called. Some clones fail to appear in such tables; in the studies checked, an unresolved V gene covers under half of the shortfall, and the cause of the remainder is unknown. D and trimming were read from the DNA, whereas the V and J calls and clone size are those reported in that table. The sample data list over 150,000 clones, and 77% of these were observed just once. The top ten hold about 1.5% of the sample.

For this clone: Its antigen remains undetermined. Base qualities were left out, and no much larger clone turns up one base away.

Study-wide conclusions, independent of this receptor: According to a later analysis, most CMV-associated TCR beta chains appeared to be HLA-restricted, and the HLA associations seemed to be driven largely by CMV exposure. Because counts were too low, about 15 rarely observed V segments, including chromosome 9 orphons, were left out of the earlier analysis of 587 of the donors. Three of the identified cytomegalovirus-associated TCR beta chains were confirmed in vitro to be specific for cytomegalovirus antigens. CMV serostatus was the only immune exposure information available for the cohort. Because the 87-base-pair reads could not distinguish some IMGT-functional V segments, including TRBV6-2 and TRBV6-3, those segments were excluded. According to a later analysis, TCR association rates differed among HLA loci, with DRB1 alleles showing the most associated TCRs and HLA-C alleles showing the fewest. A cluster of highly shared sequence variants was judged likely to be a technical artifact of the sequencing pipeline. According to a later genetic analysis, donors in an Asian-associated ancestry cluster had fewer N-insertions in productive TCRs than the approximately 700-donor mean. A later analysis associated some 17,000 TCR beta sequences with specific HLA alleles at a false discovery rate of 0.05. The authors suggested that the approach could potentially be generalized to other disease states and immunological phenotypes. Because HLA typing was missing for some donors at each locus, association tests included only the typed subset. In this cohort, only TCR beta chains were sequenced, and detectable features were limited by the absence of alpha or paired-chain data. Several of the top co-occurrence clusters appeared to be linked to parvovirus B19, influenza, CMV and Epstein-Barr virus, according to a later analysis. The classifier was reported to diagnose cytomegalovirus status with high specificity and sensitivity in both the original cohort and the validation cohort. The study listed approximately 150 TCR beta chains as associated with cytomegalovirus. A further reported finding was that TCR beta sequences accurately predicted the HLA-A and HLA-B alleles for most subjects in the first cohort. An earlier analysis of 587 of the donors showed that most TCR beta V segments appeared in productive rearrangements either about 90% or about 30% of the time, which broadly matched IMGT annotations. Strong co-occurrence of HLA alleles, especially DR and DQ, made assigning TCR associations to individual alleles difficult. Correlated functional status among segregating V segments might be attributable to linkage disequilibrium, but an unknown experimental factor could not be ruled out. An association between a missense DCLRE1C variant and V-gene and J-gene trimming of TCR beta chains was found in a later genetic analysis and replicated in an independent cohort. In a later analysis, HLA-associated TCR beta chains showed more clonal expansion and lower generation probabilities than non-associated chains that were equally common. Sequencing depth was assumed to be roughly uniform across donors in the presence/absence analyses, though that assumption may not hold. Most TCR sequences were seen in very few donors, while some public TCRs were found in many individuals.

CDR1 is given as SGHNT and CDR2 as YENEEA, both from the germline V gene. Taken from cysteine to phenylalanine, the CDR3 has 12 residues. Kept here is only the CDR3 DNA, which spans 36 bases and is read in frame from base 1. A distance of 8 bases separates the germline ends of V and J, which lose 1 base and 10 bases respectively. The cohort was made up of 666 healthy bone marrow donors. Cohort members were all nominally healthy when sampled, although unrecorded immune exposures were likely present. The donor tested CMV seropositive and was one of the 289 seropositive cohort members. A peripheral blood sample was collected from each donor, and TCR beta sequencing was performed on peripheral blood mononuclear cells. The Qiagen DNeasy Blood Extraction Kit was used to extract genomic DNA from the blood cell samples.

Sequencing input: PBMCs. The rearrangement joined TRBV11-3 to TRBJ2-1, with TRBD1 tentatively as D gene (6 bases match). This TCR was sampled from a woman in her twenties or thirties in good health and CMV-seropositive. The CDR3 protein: CASSLGGTEQFF. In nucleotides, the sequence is TGTGCCAGCAGCTTAGGTGGGACAGAGCAGTTCTTC. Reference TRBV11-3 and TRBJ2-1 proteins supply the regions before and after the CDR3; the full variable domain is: EAGVVQSPRYKIIEKKQPVAFWCNPISGHNTLYWYLQNLGQGPELLIRYENEEAVDDSQLPKDRFSAERLKGVDSTLKIQPAELGDSAVYLCASSLGGTEQFFGPGTRLTVL.